This T cell receptor (beta chain) was documented in a study of T cells after somatic rescue of genetic block (TCRdb year 2020). For the study in its entirety: The study assessed how robust, over the long term, a T-cell system was when the system had developed through somatic rescue of a genetic block in T-cell development.

To prepare the library, the immunoSEQ multiplex PCR assay was applied. Here the immuneACCESS table is served through TCRdb, limited to in-frame sequences with V and J called. Missing clones are a known gap in these copies; in checked studies unresolved V genes cover under half, and the rest lacks a known reason. This sample gives tens of thousands of clones in total; just over 90% of them show up just once. The ten largest make up 3% of the sample. Turning to this clone: Its antigen specificity is not known. No base-level quality is on record; no much larger clone is a single base apart.

The V end gives up 5 bases and the J end 2 bases, leaving 8 bases in the junction not matched to a gene. The germline V gene supplies CDR1 MDHEN and CDR2 SYDVKM. Reading from cysteine to phenylalanine, the CDR3 counts 16 amino acids. Only the CDR3 region is kept as DNA, spanning 48 bases read in frame from base 1. Sequences were obtained from peripheral blood mononuclear cells (PBMCs). The TCR originated in a man aged 35 to 55. This chain joins TRBV28 to TRBJ1-3; TRBD1 aligns with 8 central bases. The CDR3: CASSRTQTGAGNTIYF. The DNA reads TGTGCCAGCAGTCGTACCCAGACAGGGGCTGGAAACACCATATATTTT.